The clone carrying this TCR beta chain has only a few counts. The CDR3 is made up of 16 amino acids. The junction had 11 bases not matched to a gene; V was cut back by 3 bases and J by 10 bases. Germline CDR1 is MNHNS and CDR2 is SASEGT. The sample originates from a study of blood T cell repertoires in COVID-19. Study-wide background: Acute-phase and convalescent COVID-19 samples originated in the United States, Italy and Spain. PBMCs, B-cell-depleted T cells, or T cells were the source of the cDNA or gDNA that made up the material.

Study processing details: Amplifying reference gene primers gave estimates of nucleated cell counts. Using immunoSEQ multiplex PCR, the repertoire was profiled, and TCRdb retains in-frame clones only, with some absent. V and J calls and clone size are as listed in that table; D and trimming were resolved from the DNA. The sample consists of hundreds of thousands of clones, roughly 80% of them appearing once. The sample consisted of peripheral blood. The sequence was obtained from a woman over 75 with acute or convalescent COVID-19. The chain uses TRBV6-1 and TRBJ2-1, with 11 nucleotides matching TRBD2. CDR3 region: CASSEPLAGEVGEQFF. The CDR3 DNA reads TGTGCCAGCAGTGAGCCACTAGCGGGAGAGGTTGGGGAGCAGTTCTTC.